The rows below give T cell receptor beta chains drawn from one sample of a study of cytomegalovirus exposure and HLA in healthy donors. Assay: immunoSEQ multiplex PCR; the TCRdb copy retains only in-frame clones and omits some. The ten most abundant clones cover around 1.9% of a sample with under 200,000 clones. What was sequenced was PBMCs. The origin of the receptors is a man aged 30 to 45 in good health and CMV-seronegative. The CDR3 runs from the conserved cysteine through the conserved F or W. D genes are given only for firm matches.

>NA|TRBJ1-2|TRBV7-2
CASSLENSNYGYTF
TGTGCCAGCAGCTTAGAAAACAGTAACTATGGCTACACCTTC
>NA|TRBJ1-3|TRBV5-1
CASSLGGGNRNTIYF
TGCGCCAGCAGCTTGGGAGGGGGAAACAGAAACACCATATATTTT
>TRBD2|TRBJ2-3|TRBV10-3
CAIRGGLVVTDTQYF
TGTGCCATCAGGGGGGGACTAGTTGTCACAGATACGCAGTATTTT
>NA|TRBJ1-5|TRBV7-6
CASSLNAGQSNQPQHF
TGTGCCAGCAGCTTAAACGCCGGACAGAGCAATCAGCCCCAGCATTTT
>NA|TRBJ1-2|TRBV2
CASSYQKGWYYGYTF
TGTGCCAGCAGTTACCAGAAGGGGTGGTACTATGGCTACACCTTC
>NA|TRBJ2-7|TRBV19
CASKAGTFSYEQYF
TGTGCCAGTAAGGCAGGAACCTTCTCCTACGAGCAGTACTTC
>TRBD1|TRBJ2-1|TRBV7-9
CASSLETGAVYNEQFF
TGTGCCAGCAGCTTAGAAACAGGGGCTGTGTACAATGAGCAGTTCTTC
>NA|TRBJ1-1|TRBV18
CASSPSSATMNTEAFF
TGTGCCAGCTCACCAAGTTCCGCAACTATGAACACTGAAGCTTTCTTT
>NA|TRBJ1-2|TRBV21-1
CASSNPIYGYTF
TGTGCCAGCAGCAACCCTATCTATGGCTACACCTTC
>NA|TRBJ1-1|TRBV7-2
CASQTGITEAFF
TGTGCCAGCCAGACCGGGATAACTGAAGCTTTCTTT
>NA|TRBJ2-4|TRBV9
CASSVDRAKNIQYF
TGTGCCAGCAGCGTAGACAGAGCCAAAAACATTCAGTACTTC
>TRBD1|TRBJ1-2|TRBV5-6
CASSSPGQGEYGYTF
TGTGCCAGCAGCTCCCCGGGACAGGGGGAGTATGGCTACACCTTC
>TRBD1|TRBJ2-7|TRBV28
CASTHYGTGDYEQYF
TGTGCCAGCACCCATTACGGGACAGGGGACTACGAGCAGTACTTC
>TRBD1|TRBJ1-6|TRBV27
CASSLRQGADNSPLHF
TGTGCCAGCAGTTTAAGACAGGGGGCGGATAATTCACCCCTCCACTTT
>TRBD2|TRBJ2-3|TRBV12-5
CASDSLAGGFTDTQYF
TGTGCTAGTGACAGCTTAGCGGGAGGATTTACAGATACGCAGTATTTT
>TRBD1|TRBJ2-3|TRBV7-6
CASSPRQGQGSTDTQYF
TGTGCCAGCAGCCCCAGGCAGGGACAGGGTAGCACAGATACGCAGTATTTT
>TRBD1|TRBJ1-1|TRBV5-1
CASSPGQGGTEAFF
TGCGCCAGCAGCCCGGGACAGGGAGGAACTGAAGCTTTCTTT
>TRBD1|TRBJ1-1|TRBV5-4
CASSSTPDRAPTEAFF
TGTGCCAGCAGCTCTACCCCAGACAGGGCCCCCACTGAAGCTTTCTTT
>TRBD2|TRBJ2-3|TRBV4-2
CASSQDLLAGGWGTDTQYF
TGTGCCAGCAGCCAAGATTTGCTAGCGGGAGGGTGGGGCACAGATACGCAGTATTTT
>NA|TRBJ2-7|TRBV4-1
CASSQVEGQIYEQYF
TGCGCCAGCAGCCAAGTGGAGGGACAGATCTACGAGCAGTACTTC
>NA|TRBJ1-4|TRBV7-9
CASNRGGRDEKLFF
TGTGCCAGCAACCGGGGCGGGAGGGATGAAAAACTGTTTTTT
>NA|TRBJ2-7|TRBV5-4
CASSSTGRSSYEQYF
TGTGCCAGCAGCTCGACAGGAAGGAGCTCCTACGAGCAGTACTTC
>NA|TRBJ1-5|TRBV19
CASSLLEVSQPQHF
TGTGCCAGTAGTCTCCTGGAGGTGAGTCAGCCCCAGCATTTT
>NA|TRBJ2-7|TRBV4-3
CASSQGPADSYEQYF
TGCGCCAGCAGCCAAGGTCCGGCGGACTCCTACGAGCAGTACTTC
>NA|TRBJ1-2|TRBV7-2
CASISGTNYGYTF
TGTGCCAGCATCAGCGGGACTAACTATGGCTACACCTTC
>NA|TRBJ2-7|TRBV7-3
CASSPLPGTAFEQYF
TGTGCCAGCAGCCCCCTCCCCGGGACTGCGTTTGAGCAGTACTTC
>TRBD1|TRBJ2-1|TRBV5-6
CASSNRDRGYNEQFF
TGTGCCAGCAGCAACCGGGACAGGGGATACAATGAGCAGTTCTTC
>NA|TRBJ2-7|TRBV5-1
CASSLGGTGGAYEQYF
TGCGCCAGCAGCTTGGGGGGTACAGGCGGAGCCTACGAGCAGTACTTC
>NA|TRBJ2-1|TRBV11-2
CASSLDQSRGFF
TGTGCCAGCAGCTTAGATCAAAGCCGGGGGTTCTTC
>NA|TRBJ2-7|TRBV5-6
CASSLVETYEQYF
TGTGCCAGCAGCTTGGTGGAGACCTACGAGCAGTACTTC
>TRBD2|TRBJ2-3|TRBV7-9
CASSADLAGITDTQYF
TGTGCCAGCAGCGCTGATCTAGCGGGAATAACAGATACGCAGTATTTT
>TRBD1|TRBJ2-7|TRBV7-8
CASSARGGTGAYEQYF
TGTGCCAGCAGCGCCCGAGGCGGGACAGGCGCCTACGAGCAGTACTTC
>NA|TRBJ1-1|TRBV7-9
CASSNSRQAAFF
TGTGCCAGCAGCAATAGTCGCCAGGCAGCTTTCTTT
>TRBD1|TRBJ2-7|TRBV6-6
CASRLGQSTYEQYF
TGTGCCAGCAGACTGGGACAGTCGACCTACGAGCAGTACTTC
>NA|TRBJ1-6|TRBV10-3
CAISDQNSPLHF
TGTGCCATCAGTGACCAGAATTCACCCCTCCACTTT
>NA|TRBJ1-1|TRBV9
CASSVEQGTEAFF
TGTGCCAGCAGCGTAGAACAGGGCACTGAAGCTTTCTTT
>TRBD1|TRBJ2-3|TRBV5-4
CASSPPGQITDTQYF
TGTGCCAGCAGCCCTCCGGGACAGATAACAGATACGCAGTATTTT
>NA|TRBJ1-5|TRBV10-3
CAISEGGDSSNQPQHF
TGTGCCATCAGTGAAGGGGGAGACAGCAGCAATCAGCCCCAGCATTTT
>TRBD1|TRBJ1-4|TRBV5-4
CASSTGTGDEKLFF
TGTGCCAGCAGCACCGGGACAGGGGATGAAAAACTGTTTTTT
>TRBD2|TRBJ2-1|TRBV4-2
CASSQVGTSRYNEQFF
TGTGCCAGCAGCCAAGTAGGGACTAGCCGTTACAATGAGCAGTTCTTC
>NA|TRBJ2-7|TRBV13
CASSLSRLYEQYF
TGTGCCAGCAGCTTAAGTCGACTCTACGAGCAGTACTTC
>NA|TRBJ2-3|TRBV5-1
CASSLLGLTDTQYF
TGCGCCAGCAGCTTGTTAGGACTTACAGATACGCAGTATTTT
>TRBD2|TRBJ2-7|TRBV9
CASSPGWGGFSYEQYF
TGTGCCAGCAGCCCCGGGTGGGGGGGGTTCTCCTACGAGCAGTACTTC
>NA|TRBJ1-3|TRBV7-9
CASSWTTTGNTIYF
TGTGCCAGCAGCTGGACAACGACTGGAAACACCATATATTTT
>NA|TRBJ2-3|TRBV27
CASSPPGRGVKTDTQYF
TGTGCCAGCAGTCCTCCAGGGAGGGGGGTAAAAACAGATACGCAGTATTTT
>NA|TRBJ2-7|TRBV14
CASSQENRFQEQYF
TGTGCCAGCAGCCAAGAAAATCGGTTTCAAGAGCAGTACTTC
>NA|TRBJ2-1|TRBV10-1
CASSEKRRGPYNEQFF
TGCGCCAGCAGTGAGAAGAGGAGGGGGCCCTACAATGAGCAGTTCTTC
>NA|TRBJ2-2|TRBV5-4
CASSLGGAGPTGELFF
TGTGCCAGCAGCTTGGGTGGTGCAGGGCCCACCGGGGAGCTGTTTTTT
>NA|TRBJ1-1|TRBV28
CASRPNKRNAEAFF
TGTGCCAGCAGACCAAATAAGAGGAACGCTGAAGCTTTCTTT
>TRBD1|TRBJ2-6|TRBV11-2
CASSSAPNRGAGANVLTF
TGTGCCAGCAGCTCCGCGCCTAACAGGGGTGCTGGGGCCAACGTCCTGACTTTC
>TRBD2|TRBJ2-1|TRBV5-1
CASSFRTGGPSEQFF
TGCGCCAGCAGCTTTCGTACGGGAGGGCCGAGTGAGCAGTTCTTC
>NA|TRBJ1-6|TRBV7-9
CASYSGQAPLHF
TGTGCCAGCTATTCAGGGCAGGCCCCGCTCCACTTT
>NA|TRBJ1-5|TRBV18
CASSPSRPHQPQHF
TGTGCCAGCTCACCCTCCAGGCCCCATCAGCCCCAGCATTTT
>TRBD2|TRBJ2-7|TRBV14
CASSLGLADRQSF
TGTGCCAGCAGCCTCGGACTAGCTGATCGTCAGAGCTTC